The clone carrying this T cell receptor beta chain appeared a few times. Its matching antigen is unknown. This record belongs to a study of CD8 T cells in ankylosing spondylitis. Whole-study findings and limits: Significantly higher representation of disease-linked clones was reported for matched ankylosing spondylitis synovial fluid. A subset of motif variants has previously been described in the synovial fluid and blood of reactive arthritis.

Libraries of TCR beta came from quantitative 5'-RACE with molecular barcodes. TCRdb analysed the 5' RACE reads with MiXCR anew, one entry per CDR3 protein. The sample yields about 280,000 distinct CDR3 sequences, 20% seen once. The V and J ends lost 4 bases and 0 bases, in that order; junction bases with no gene match: 7. This CDR3 has 17 amino acids. CDR1 and CDR2 (germline): SGHRS, YFSETQ. This TCR was recovered from a male donor with ankylosing spondylitis or in good health (not recorded which). Source material: blood, either unsorted or a sorted T cell fraction (not recorded which). The chain combines TRBV5-1 with TRBJ2-4; 10 bases map to TRBD2. CDR3 sequence reads: CASSLTGLAVAKNIQYF. As DNA, the CDR3 is TGCGCCAGCAGCCTGACCGGACTAGCGGTAGCCAAAAACATTCAGTACTTC.